One sample yielded the 19 T cell receptor beta chains listed below, sequenced in a study of T-cell reconstitution after alpha-beta-depleted transplantation in children (dated by TCRdb to between 2015 and 2016). Libraries were made using PCR. The sequencer was an Illumina HiSeq 2500. To normalize quantification of the TCRbeta repertoire, the TCR libraries were built with molecular barcoding that relied on unique molecular identifiers. TCRdb cleaned the public reads at Q25 with fastp, built clones with MiXCR and kept in-frame beta chains. When rows share a CDR3 protein, they turn into one entry using the most common DNA and genes. This sample gives 500,000 or so distinct CDR3 sequences in total; over 25% of them show up just once. The top ten clones comprise around 2.5% of the sample. The specimen was PBMCs from the stem cell graft donor, collected from the stem cell graft. The source of these receptors is a human donor who donated a stem cell graft to a child with aplastic anemia.

This clonotype was recorded a few times. The chain has TRBV27 and TRBJ2-2, with D hard to call. The V end lost 7 bases, the J end lost 5 bases, and 20 bases lay between the germline ends. There are 16 residues in the CDR3. Germline lookup yields CDR1 MNHEY and CDR2 SMNVEV (reference sequence). As DNA, the CDR3 is TGTGCCAGCAAACGTGGGCCAATGTCAGTGACCGGGGAGCTGTTTTTT. Its translation: CASKRGPMSVTGELFF.

The gene calls are TRBV24-1 and TRBJ2-2; 8 positions match TRBD2. V shed 6 bases, J shed 7 bases, and the junction held 0 bases outside the gene matches. The CDR3 is 12 amino acids. Germline V gene sequence: CDR1 KGHDR, CDR2 SFDVKD. CDR3 sequence reads: CATSLAGGELFF. DNA of the CDR3: TGTGCCACCAGTCTAGCGGGCGGGGAGCTGTTTTTT.

The table lists this clonotype with a few counts. This chain links TRBV6-1 with TRBJ2-3; 7 bases are shared with TRBD1. There are 19 residues in the CDR3. V shed 2 bases and J 2 bases; nucleotides not matched to a gene: 16. Germline V gives CDR1 MNHNS, CDR2 SASEGT. CDR3 loop: CASSERVVGQSFLTDTQYF. As DNA, the CDR3 is TGTGCCAGCAGTGAACGTGTGGTGGGACAGTCATTCCTCACAGATACGCAGTATTTT.

This clonotype showed up just a few times. The chain couples TRBV12-3 or TRBV12-4 to TRBJ2-7; 15 nucleotides match TRBD2. V was pared by 5 bases and J by 6 bases, with 5 bases of the junction left unmatched. The CDR3 is 15 amino acids. The CDR3 reads CASSPGLAGGGEQYV. The DNA of the CDR3 is TGTGCCAGCAGTCCGGGACTAGCGGGAGGTGGCGAGCAGTACGTC.

The rearrangement joins TRBV29-1 to TRBJ1-1; D is undetermined. Per germline, CDR1 SQVTM and CDR2 ANQGSEA. The V end was cut by 7 bases, the J end by 0 bases, with 12 bases between. This CDR3 is 13 amino acids long. In DNA, the CDR3 is TGCAGCGCGAGAAAGCCCCTGAACACTGAAGCTTTCTTT. Translation: CSARKPLNTEAFF.

This clonotype was seen a handful of times. This sequence joins TRBV7-3 and TRBJ2-1; tentatively, D is TRBD2 (5 bases). The length of the CDR3 is 17 residues. Trimming removed 1 base at V and 2 bases at J, with 15 bases between. Per germline, CDR1 SGHTA and CDR2 FQGTGA. The chain's CDR3 is CASSLSASPTPYNEQFF. CDR3 in DNA: TGTGCCAGCAGCTTAAGTGCTAGCCCCACCCCCTACAATGAGCAGTTCTTC.

The chain uses TRBV20-1 and TRBJ1-4; D is unresolved. The V and J ends lost 3 bases and 8 bases respectively, with 10 bases between them. Looked up from germline, CDR1 is DFQATT and CDR2 is SNEGSKA (reference sequence). CDR3 length: 12 amino acids. The CDR3 region is CSARVWEEKLFF. In DNA form, the CDR3 reads TGCAGTGCTAGGGTTTGGGAGGAAAAACTGTTTTTT.

Many counts were recorded for this clonotype. The V gene is TRBV5-1, the J gene TRBJ2-4; D is possibly TRBD2 (6 bases). CDR1 and CDR2 from the germline V gene are SGHRS and YFSETQ. V lost 0 bases and J lost 8, with 9 bases in between. CDR3 length: 13 amino acids. The CDR3 nucleotides are TGCGCCAGCAGCTTGGGTCCGGGGGACATTCAGTACTTC. It is translated as CASSLGPGDIQYF. The full variable domain, its missing parts supplied by reference TRBV5-1 and TRBJ2-4, is KAGVTQTPRYLIKTRGQQVTLSCSPISGHRSVSWYQQTPGQGLQFLFEYFSETQRNKGNFPGRFSGRQFSNSRSEMNVSTLELGDSALYLCASSLGPGDIQYFGAGTRLSVL.

This clonotype was found a few times. V gene TRBV7-9 combines with J gene TRBJ1-1, with D uncertain. The V end lost 1 base, the J end lost 1 base, and 7 bases lay between the germline ends. CDR3 length equals 14 residues. Germline lookup yields CDR1 SEHNR and CDR2 FQNEAQ (reference sequence). This CDR3 reads CASSLVLGNTEAFF. CDR3 coding DNA: TGTGCCAGCAGCTTAGTCCTTGGGAACACTGAAGCTTTCTTT.

This clonotype was counted between two and nine times. V gene TRBV27 combines with J gene TRBJ1-6, with D perhaps TRBD1 (6 bases). The CDR3 contains 14 residues. Germline V gene lookup returns CDR1 MNHEY and CDR2 SMNVEV (reference sequence). V was trimmed by 5 bases and J by 4 bases, leaving 9 bases between them. CDR3 protein: CASSPQGYNSPLHF. CDR3 bases: TGTGCCAGCAGTCCGCAGGGGTATAATTCACCCCTCCACTTT.

The chain is built from TRBV5-6 and TRBJ1-5; D unresolved. Trimming took 3 bases from V and 0 from J, leaving 13 bases between them. Germline values: CDR1 SGHDT, CDR2 YYEEEE. The CDR3 sequence is 16 residues long. CDR3 DNA: TGTGCCAGCAGCTCGCTAAAGGACGGTAGCAATCAGCCCCAGCATTTT. Translated: CASSSLKDGSNQPQHF.

This clonotype came up a few times. For the CDR3, the DNA is TGTGCCAGCAGGGCGACGACAGGGGGTTCTGGGGCCAACGTCCTGACTTTC. It codes for CASRATTGGSGANVLTF. The chain employs TRBV6-1 and TRBJ2-6, with 9 bases that match TRBD1. The CDR3 is 17 residues long. V dropped 6 bases and J dropped 1; count of bases not matched to a gene: 7. Germline V gene lookup returns CDR1 MNHNS and CDR2 SASEGT.

Only a few counts were recorded for this clonotype. The chain joins TRBV4-3 to TRBJ2-2, with TRBD2 matching 9 bases. V lost 0 bases to trimming and J lost 3 bases; unmatched junction nucleotides: 8. The CDR3 is made up of 18 amino acids. Germline CDR1 reads LGHNA; CDR2 reads YSLEER. CDR3 bases: TGCGCCAGCAGCCAAGATATAGAGCGGGAGGTGGACACCGGGGAGCTGTTTTTT. Protein sequence: CASSQDIEREVDTGELFF.

The chain links TRBV18 to TRBJ2-1, with 7 bases that match TRBD2. J gave up 0 bases and V 6 bases, and 20 bases lay outside the gene matches. This CDR3 spans 20 amino acids. Germline CDR1 reads KGHSH; CDR2 reads LQKENI. CDR3 DNA: TGTGCCAGCTCCCCGGCCCAACCTAACCCTAGCGGATACTCCTACAATGAGCAGTTCTTC. Protein: CASSPAQPNPSGYSYNEQFF.

The rearrangement links TRBV28 to TRBJ2-7, with D maybe TRBD1 (5 bases). Germline-derived CDR1 and CDR2 are MDHEN and SYDVKM. V was trimmed by 7 bases and J by 0 bases, leaving 10 bases between them. The CDR3 consists of 13 residues. CDR3 sequence (DNA): TGTGCCAGCATCGACAGAAACTCCTACGAGCAGTACGTC. The encoded protein is CASIDRNSYEQYV.

This clonotype came up a few times. The rearrangement joins TRBV18 to TRBJ2-3; the match to TRBD1 covers 7 bases. V shed 0 bases and J 2 bases; nucleotides not matched to a gene: 2. This CDR3 has 15 amino acids. The germline CDR1 and CDR2 sequences are KGHSH and LQKENI. The CDR3 nucleotides read TGTGCCAGCTCACCACCGGGACAGCACACAGATACGCAGTATTTT. This codes for CASSPPGQHTDTQYF.

The chain links TRBV9 to TRBJ2-7; 9 bases map to TRBD1. Germline CDR1 and CDR2: SGDLS and YYNGEE. Trimming removed 3 bases from V and 6 bases from J; junction bases left unmatched: 13. This CDR3 spans 16 amino acids. The chain's CDR3 is CASSAEWDRVNAEQYF. The CDR3 region has the DNA TGTGCCAGCAGCGCGGAGTGGGACAGGGTAAATGCCGAGCAGTACTTC.

This clonotype occurred a few times. CDR3 in amino acids: CSAPSASGRDNEQFF. In DNA form, the CDR3 reads TGCAGTGCCCCATCCGCCAGCGGGAGAGACAATGAGCAGTTCTTC. This sequence joins TRBV20-1 and TRBJ2-1, with 8 positions matching TRBD2. Germline V gene data show CDR1 as DFQATT and CDR2 as SNEGSKA (reference sequence). Trimming took 6 bases from V and 5 from J; bases not matched to a gene: 12. This CDR3 contains 15 residues.

This clonotype has only a few counts. The chain couples TRBV10-3 to TRBJ2-3, with D perhaps assigned TRBD1 or TRBD2 (5 bases each). Per the germline V gene, CDR1 is ENHRY and CDR2 is SYGVKD. The CDR3 contains 16 residues. Trimming removed 0 bases at V and 4 bases at J, with 14 bases between. The chain's CDR3 is CAISESTGLAADTQYF. The DNA for the CDR3 is TGTGCCATCAGTGAGTCGACGGGGCTAGCCGCAGATACGCAGTATTTT.